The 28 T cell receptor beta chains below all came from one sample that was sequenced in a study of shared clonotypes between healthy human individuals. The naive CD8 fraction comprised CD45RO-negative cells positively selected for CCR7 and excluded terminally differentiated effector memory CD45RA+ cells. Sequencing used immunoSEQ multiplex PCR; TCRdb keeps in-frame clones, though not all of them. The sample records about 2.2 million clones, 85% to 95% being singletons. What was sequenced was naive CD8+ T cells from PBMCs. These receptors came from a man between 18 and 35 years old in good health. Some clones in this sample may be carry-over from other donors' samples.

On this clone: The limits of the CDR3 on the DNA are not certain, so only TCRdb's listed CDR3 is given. This CDR3 is CASSFGPGPILTYEQYF. The J gene is TRBJ2-7, the V gene TRBV7-9; no check of the table's D call, TRBD1, against the DNA was made. With termini counted, the CDR3 has 17 amino acids. Germline V lookup: CDR1 SEHNR, CDR2 FQNEAQ (reference sequence).

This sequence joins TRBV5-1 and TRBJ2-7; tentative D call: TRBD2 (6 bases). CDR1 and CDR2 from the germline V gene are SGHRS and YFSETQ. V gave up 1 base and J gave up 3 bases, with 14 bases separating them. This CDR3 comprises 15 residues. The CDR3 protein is CASSLNLGLFYEQYF. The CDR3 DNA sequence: TGCGCCAGCAGCTTGAACTTAGGACTATTCTACGAGCAGTACTTC.

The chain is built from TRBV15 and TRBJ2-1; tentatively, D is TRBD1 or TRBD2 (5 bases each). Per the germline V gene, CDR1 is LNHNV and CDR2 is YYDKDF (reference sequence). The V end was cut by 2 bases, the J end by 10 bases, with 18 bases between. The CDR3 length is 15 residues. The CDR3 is CATSRSRDLENEQFF. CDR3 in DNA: TGTGCCACCAGCAGATCCCGGGACCTAGAAAACGAGCAGTTCTTC.

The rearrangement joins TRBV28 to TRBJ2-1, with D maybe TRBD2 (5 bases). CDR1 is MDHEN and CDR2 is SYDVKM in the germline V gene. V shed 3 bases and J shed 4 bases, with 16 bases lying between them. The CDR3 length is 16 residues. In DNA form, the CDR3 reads TGTGCCAGCAGTTTGCCCTTCGTTGGCGGGTACAATGAGCAGTTCTTC. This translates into CASSLPFVGGYNEQFF.

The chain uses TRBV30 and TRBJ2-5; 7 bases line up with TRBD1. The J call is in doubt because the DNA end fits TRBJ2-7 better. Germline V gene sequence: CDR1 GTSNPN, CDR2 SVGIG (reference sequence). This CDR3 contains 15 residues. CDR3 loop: CAWSALGGLADEQYF. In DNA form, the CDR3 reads TGTGCCTGGAGTGCCCTAGGGGGCCTGGCGGACGAGCAGTACTTC.

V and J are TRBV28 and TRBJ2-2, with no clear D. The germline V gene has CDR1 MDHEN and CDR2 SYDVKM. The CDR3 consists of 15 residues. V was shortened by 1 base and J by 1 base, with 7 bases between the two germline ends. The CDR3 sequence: CASSLYRVNTGELFF. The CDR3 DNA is TGTGCCAGCAGTTTATATAGGGTGAACACCGGGGAGCTGTTTTTT.

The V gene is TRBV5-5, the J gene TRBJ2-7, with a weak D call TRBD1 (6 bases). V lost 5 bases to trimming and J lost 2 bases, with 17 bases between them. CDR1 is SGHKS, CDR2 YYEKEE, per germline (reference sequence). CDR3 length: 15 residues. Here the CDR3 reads CASRIDRSPTYEQYF. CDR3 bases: TGTGCCAGCAGGATCGACAGGTCGCCTACCTACGAGCAGTACTTC. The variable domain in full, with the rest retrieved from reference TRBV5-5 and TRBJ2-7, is DAGVTQSPTHLIKTRGQQVTLRCSPISGHKSVSWYQQVLGQGPQFIFQYYEKEERGRGNFPDRFSARQFPNYSSELNVNALLLGDSALYLCASRIDRSPTYEQYFGPGTRLTVT.

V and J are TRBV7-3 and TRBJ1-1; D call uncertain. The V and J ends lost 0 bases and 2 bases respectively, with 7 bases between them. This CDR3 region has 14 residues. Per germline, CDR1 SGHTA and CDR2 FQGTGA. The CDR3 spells CASSLTVLNTEAFF. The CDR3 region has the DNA TGTGCCAGCAGCTTAACAGTATTAAACACTGAAGCTTTCTTT.

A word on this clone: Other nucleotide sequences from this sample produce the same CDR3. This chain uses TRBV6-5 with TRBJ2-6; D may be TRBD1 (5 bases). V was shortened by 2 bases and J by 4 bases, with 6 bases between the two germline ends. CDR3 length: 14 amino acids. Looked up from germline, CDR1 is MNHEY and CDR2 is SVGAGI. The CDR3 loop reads CASSYAGGANVLTF. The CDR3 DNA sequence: TGTGCCAGCAGTTACGCAGGGGGGGCCAACGTCCTGACTTTC.

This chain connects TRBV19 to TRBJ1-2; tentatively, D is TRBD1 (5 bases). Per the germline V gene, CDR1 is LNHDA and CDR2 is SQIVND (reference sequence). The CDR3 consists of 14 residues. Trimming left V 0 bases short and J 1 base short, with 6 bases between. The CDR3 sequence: CASSIDGGNYGYTF. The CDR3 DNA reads TGTGCCAGTAGTATAGATGGGGGTAACTATGGCTACACCTTC.

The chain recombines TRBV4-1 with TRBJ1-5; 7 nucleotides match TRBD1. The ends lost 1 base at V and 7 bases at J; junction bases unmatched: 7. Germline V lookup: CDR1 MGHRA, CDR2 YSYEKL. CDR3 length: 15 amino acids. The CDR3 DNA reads TGCGCCAGCAGCCAAGCCGGGACAGAAAGGCAGCCCCAGCATTTT. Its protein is CASSQAGTERQPQHF.

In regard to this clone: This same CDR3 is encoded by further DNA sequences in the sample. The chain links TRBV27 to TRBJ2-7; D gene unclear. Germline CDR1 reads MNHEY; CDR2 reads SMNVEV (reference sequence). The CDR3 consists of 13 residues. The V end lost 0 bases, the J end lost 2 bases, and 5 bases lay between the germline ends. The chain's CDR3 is CASSLSSTYEQYF. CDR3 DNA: TGTGCCAGCAGTTTATCCTCCACCTACGAGCAGTACTTC.

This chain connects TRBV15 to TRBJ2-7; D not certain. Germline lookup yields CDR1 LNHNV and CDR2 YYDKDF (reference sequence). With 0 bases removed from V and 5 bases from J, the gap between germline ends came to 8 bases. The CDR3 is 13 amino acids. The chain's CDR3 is CATSREPFNEQYF. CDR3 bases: TGTGCCACCAGCAGAGAACCCTTTAACGAGCAGTACTTC.

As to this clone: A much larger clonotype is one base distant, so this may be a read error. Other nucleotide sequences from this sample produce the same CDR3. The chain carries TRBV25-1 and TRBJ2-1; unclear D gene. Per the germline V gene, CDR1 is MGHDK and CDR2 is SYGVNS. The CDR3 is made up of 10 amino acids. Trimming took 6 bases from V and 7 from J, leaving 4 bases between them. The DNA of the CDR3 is TGTGCCAGCAGCCTAAATGAGCAGTTCTTC. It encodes CASSLNEQFF.

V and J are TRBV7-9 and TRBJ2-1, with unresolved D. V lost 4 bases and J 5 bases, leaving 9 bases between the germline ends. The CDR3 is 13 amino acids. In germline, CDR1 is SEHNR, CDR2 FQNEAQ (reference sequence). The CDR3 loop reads CASSSALNNEQFF. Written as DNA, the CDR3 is TGTGCCAGCAGCTCCGCCCTAAACAATGAGCAGTTCTTC.

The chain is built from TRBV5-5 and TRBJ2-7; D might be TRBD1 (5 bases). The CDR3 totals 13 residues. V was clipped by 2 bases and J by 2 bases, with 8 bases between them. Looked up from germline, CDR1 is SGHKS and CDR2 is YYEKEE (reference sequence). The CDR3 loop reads CASSFRQPYEQYF. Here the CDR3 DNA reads TGTGCCAGCAGCTTCAGACAGCCCTACGAGCAGTACTTC.

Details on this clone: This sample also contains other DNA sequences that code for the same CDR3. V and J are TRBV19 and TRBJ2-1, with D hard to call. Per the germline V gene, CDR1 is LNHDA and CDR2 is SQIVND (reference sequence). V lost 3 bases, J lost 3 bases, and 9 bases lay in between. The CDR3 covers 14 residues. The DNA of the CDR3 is TGTGCCAGTAGTATCCGGTCAGGCTACAATGAGCAGTTCTTC. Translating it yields CASSIRSGYNEQFF.

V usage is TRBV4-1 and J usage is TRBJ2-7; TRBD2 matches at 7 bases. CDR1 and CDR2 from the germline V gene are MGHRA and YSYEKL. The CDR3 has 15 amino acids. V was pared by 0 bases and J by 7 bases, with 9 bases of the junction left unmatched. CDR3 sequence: CASSQDSGLLREQYF. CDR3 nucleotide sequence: TGCGCCAGCAGCCAAGATAGCGGGCTCTTACGGGAGCAGTACTTC.

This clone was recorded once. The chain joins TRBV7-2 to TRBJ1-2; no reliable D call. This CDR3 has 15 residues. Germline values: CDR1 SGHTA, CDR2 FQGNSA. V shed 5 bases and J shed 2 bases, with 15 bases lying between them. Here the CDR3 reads CASSPAGPLNYGYTF. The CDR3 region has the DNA TGTGCCAGCAGCCCGGCCGGGCCTTTAAACTATGGCTACACCTTC.

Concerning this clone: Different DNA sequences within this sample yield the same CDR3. CDR3 sequence reads: CASSGPYEQYF. CDR3 nucleotides: TGTGCCAGCAGCGGACCCTACGAGCAGTACTTC. The V and J genes are TRBV27 and TRBJ2-7; D not resolved. This CDR3 contains 11 residues. Trimming cost V 6 bases and J 2 bases, with 5 bases left between them. The germline V gene has CDR1 MNHEY and CDR2 SMNVEV (reference sequence).

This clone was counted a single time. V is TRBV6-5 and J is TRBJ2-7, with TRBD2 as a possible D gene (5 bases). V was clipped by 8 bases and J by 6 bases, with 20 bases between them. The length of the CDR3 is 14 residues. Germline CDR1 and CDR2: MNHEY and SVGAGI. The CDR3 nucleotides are TGTGCCAGCGCTCGAGCGGATGCCGCATCCGAGCAGTACTTC. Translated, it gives CASARADAASEQYF.

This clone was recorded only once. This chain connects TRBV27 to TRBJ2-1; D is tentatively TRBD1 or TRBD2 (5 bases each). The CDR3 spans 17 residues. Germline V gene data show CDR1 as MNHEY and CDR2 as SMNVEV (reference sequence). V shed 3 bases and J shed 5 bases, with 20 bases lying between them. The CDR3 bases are TGTGCCAGCAGTTTGAGGGACGGCCGACGTGGGGACAATGAGCAGTTCTTC. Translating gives CASSLRDGRRGDNEQFF.

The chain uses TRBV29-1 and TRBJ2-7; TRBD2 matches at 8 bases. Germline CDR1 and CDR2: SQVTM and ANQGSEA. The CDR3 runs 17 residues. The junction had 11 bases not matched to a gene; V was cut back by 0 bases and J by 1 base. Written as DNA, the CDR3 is TGCAGCGTTGAAGATTGGGCCACTAGCGGTGGATCCTACGAGCAGTACTTC. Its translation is CSVEDWATSGGSYEQYF.

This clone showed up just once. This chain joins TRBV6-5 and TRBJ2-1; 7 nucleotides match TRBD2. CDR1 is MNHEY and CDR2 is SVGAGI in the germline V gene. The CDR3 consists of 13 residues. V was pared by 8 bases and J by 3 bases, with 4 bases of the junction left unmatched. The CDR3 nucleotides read TGTGCCAGCGGGGGGGGAGTCTACAATGAGCAGTTCTTC. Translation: CASGGGVYNEQFF.

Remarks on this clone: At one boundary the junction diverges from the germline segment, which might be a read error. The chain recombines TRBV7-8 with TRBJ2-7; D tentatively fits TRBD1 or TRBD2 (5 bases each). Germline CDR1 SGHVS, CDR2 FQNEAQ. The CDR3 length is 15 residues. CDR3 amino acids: CASSLAGMGSYEQYF. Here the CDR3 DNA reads TGTGCCAGCAGCCTAGCAGGGATGGGGTCCTACGAGCAGTACTTC.

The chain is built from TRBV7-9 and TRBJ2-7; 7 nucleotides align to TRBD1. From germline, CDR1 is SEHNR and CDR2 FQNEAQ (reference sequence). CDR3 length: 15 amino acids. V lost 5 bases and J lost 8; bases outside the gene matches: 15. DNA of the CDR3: TGTGCCAGCAGCACGGGACCGGGACAGTCTACGCAGCAGTACTTC. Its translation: CASSTGPGQSTQQYF.

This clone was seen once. The CDR3: CASIPALSRIGKNIQYF. CDR3 nucleotide sequence: TGTGCCAGCATCCCTGCCCTTTCGCGTATAGGCAAAAACATTCAGTACTTC. The rearrangement joins TRBV27 to TRBJ2-4; D is ambiguous. Between the trimmed V and J ends, which lost 7 bases and 3 bases, there was a span of 22 bases. CDR1 is MNHEY, CDR2 SMNVEV, per germline (reference sequence). There are 17 residues in the CDR3.

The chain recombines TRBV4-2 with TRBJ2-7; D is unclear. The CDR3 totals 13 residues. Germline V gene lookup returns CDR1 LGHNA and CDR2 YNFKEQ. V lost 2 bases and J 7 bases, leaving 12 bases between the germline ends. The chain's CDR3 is CASSQYGRSEQYF. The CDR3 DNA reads TGTGCCAGCAGCCAATATGGGCGCTCGGAGCAGTACTTC.